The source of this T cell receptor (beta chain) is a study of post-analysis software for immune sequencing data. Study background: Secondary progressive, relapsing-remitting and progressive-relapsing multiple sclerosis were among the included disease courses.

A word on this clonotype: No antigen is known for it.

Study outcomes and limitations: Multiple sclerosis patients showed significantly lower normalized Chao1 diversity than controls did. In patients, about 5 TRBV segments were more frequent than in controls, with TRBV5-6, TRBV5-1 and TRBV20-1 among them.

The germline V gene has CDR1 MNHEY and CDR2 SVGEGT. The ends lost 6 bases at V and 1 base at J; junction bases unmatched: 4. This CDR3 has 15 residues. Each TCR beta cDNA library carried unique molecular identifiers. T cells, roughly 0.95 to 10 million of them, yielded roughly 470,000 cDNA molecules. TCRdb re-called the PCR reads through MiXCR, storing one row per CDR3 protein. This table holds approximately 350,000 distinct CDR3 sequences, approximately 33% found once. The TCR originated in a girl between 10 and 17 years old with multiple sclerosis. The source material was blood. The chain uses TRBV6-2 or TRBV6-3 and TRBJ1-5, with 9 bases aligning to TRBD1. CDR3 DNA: TGTGCCAGCAGACTACAGGGGGCCAGCAATCAGCCCCAGCATTTT. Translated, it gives CASRLQGASNQPQHF.